Shown below are 26 T cell receptor beta chains from a single sample sequenced in a study of cytomegalovirus exposure and HLA in healthy donors. PCR amplification relied on 60 Vbeta primers (plus 13 Jbeta primers). The assay was immunoSEQ multiplex PCR, and TCRdb's table has in-frame clones only and misses some. The sample yields approximately 70,000 clones, approximately 70% seen once. Sequencing was performed on PBMCs. All receptors come from a male donor in good health and CMV-seropositive.

V usage is TRBV5-5 and J usage is TRBJ1-2, with 10 bases identical to TRBD1. CDR3 length equals 16 residues. Germline CDR1 SGHKS, CDR2 YYEKEE (reference sequence). The V and J ends lost 3 bases and 4 bases, in that order; junction bases with no gene match: 9. The CDR3 spells CASSSVGGTGVYGYTF. The CDR3 DNA reads TGTGCCAGCAGCTCCGTAGGCGGGACAGGGGTCTATGGCTACACCTTC.

Note on this clone: The same CDR3 can be traced to other DNA sequences in this sample. This rearrangement joins TRBV20-1 to TRBJ1-2, with no clear D. CDR3 size: 11 residues. The V gene's germline CDR1 is DFQATT and CDR2 SNEGSKA (reference sequence). Deletions cut 3 bases from V and 4 bases from J, with 6 bases between. CDR3 sequence: CSARLLYGYTF. Written as DNA, the CDR3 is TGCAGTGCTAGGCTACTCTATGGCTACACCTTC.

A few counts support this clone. This chain links TRBV5-1 with TRBJ2-5; 8 bases are shared with TRBD2. The CDR3 length is 15 residues. Losses at the gene ends were 5 bases for V and 4 bases for J; bases not matched to a gene: 10. The germline CDR1 and CDR2 sequences are SGHRS and YFSETQ. CDR3 DNA: TGCGCCAGCAGGCGAGCGGGGGAGAGGTCAGAGACCCAGTACTTC. As protein: CASRRAGERSETQYF.

This clone turned up a few times. The gene calls are TRBV27 and TRBJ1-1; no clear D gene. The CDR3 has 14 residues. V was shortened by 5 bases and J by 1 base, with 11 bases between the two germline ends. Germline V gene data show CDR1 as MNHEY and CDR2 as SMNVEV (reference sequence). CDR3: CASSSGVTNTEAFF. The CDR3 region has the DNA TGTGCCAGCAGTAGCGGGGTAACGAACACTGAAGCTTTCTTT.

This chain links TRBV7-8 with TRBJ1-2; a weak D match, TRBD1 (5 bases). V lost 5 bases and J 8 bases, leaving 15 bases between the germline ends. Germline CDR1 reads SGHVS; CDR2 reads FQNEAQ. This CDR3 has 13 amino acids. The CDR3: CASSLAGRNGYTF. As DNA, the CDR3 is TGTGCCAGCAGCCTGGCAGGGAGGAACGGCTACACCTTC.

The chain combines TRBV7-2 with TRBJ2-2; the match to TRBD2 covers 14 bases. Germline V CDR1 and CDR2: SGHTA, FQGNSA. The CDR3 is 18 residues long. Germline trimming cut 1 base from V and 6 bases from J; bases unmatched to any gene: 7. The CDR3 region has the DNA TGTGCCAGCAGCTTAGTCAGACTAGCGGGGGGGCCCCCCGGGGAGCTGTTTTTT. Its protein product is CASSLVRLAGGPPGELFF.

This chain uses TRBV18 with TRBJ2-7; 9 bases line up with TRBD1. Per germline, CDR1 KGHSH and CDR2 LQKENI. The CDR3 loop spans 15 amino acids. J was trimmed by 3 bases and V by 6 bases; bases with no gene match: 9. DNA for the CDR3: TGTGCCAGCTCGCCTCCCCTGACAGGGGGCTACGAGCAGTACTTC. Its protein product is CASSPPLTGGYEQYF.

This clone was seen a handful of times. This chain uses TRBV4-3 with TRBJ2-7, with D possibly TRBD1 on 5 matching bases. The CDR3 totals 13 residues. From germline, CDR1 is LGHNA and CDR2 YSLEER. The germline V and J ends were trimmed by 4 bases and 6 bases, with 13 bases remaining between them. DNA of the CDR3: TGCGCCAGCAGCCCACAGGTAATGGGCGAGCAGTACTTC. Protein product: CASSPQVMGEQYF.

For the CDR3, the DNA is TGTGCCAGCAGCTTAGACATTGGTAGAGGTGAGCAGTACTTC. It translates to CASSLDIGRGEQYF. The chain couples TRBV7-9 to TRBJ2-7, with unresolved D. CDR3 length: 14 residues. In germline, CDR1 is SEHNR, CDR2 FQNEAQ (reference sequence). Trimming removed 1 base from V and 7 bases from J, with 14 bases in between.

This chain connects TRBV7-7 to TRBJ2-7, with D possibly TRBD2 on 6 matching bases. The CDR3 loop spans 16 amino acids. Trimming stripped 5 bases from V and 0 bases from J, with 17 bases between. Germline assignment: CDR1 SSHAT and CDR2 FNYEAQ (reference sequence). The CDR3 DNA is TGTGCCAGCAGCCCGCAGAGCGGGTTAAGCTCCTACGAGCAGTACTTC. This gives the protein CASSPQSGLSSYEQYF.

The chain has TRBV19 and TRBJ1-3, with 10 bases lining up with TRBD1. The V and J ends lost 4 bases and 3 bases, in that order; junction bases with no gene match: 6. This CDR3 has 16 residues. Germline V gene sequence: CDR1 LNHDA, CDR2 SQIVND (reference sequence). This CDR3 is CASSTDRTGGGNTIYF. The DNA for the CDR3 is TGTGCCAGTAGTACTGATCGGACAGGGGGTGGAAACACCATATATTTT.

This chain links TRBV20-1 with TRBJ2-7; 7 bases are a match to TRBD2. The CDR3 covers 11 residues. CDR1 and CDR2 from the germline V gene are DFQATT and SNEGSKA (reference sequence). With 4 bases clipped from V and 4 bases from J, the junction kept 1 base outside the gene matches. For the CDR3, the DNA is TGCAGTGCTATGGGACTATACGAGCAGTACTTC. Amino acids: CSAMGLYEQYF.

The chain recombines TRBV5-1 with TRBJ2-2; D gene ambiguous. CDR3 length equals 15 residues. V was pared by 0 bases and J by 2 bases, with 8 bases between. Germline CDR1 is SGHRS and CDR2 is YFSETQ. The CDR3 DNA follows: TGCGCCAGCAGCTTGGAGCCACCCAACACCGGGGAGCTGTTTTTT. Translating gives CASSLEPPNTGELFF.

The rearrangement uses TRBV7-2 and TRBJ1-1; tentatively, D is TRBD1 (5 bases). Germline assignment: CDR1 SGHTA and CDR2 FQGNSA. V lost 5 bases to trimming and J lost 6 bases, with 16 bases between them. The CDR3 spans 14 residues. The CDR3 nucleotides read TGTGCCAGCAGCCCCGGCGGCGGGGACGCTGAAGCTTTCTTT. It specifies CASSPGGGDAEAFF.

The chain joins TRBV6-4 to TRBJ2-1; 8 bases agree with TRBD2. The CDR3 extends over 14 amino acids. The junction had 9 bases not matched to a gene; V was cut back by 8 bases and J by 6 bases. Germline CDR1 reads MRHNA; CDR2 reads SNTAGT. CDR3 residues: CASPRGGRGNEQFF. CDR3 coding DNA: TGTGCCAGCCCCCGGGGGGGCCGGGGCAATGAGCAGTTCTTC.

In the case of this clone: The germline gene is not matched at one end of the junction; a read error may be the cause. The chain couples TRBV7-9 to TRBJ1-1; D gene ambiguous. This CDR3 contains 12 residues. Per the germline V gene, CDR1 is SEHNR and CDR2 is FQNEAQ (reference sequence). The CDR3 DNA is TGTTCCAGCAGCTTGAGGGCTCCTGAAGCTTTCTTT. Encoded protein: CSSSLRAPEAFF.

The chain couples TRBV7-9 to TRBJ2-2; D is unclear. This CDR3 is 15 amino acids long. The germline V gene has CDR1 SEHNR and CDR2 FQNEAQ (reference sequence). With 0 bases removed from V and 3 bases from J, the gap between germline ends came to 8 bases. This CDR3 reads CASSLAPGDTGELFF. CDR3 coding DNA: TGTGCCAGCAGCTTAGCCCCGGGTGACACCGGGGAGCTGTTTTTT.

The rearrangement joins TRBV5-6 to TRBJ2-7; 7 bases line up with TRBD2. The CDR3 loop spans 13 amino acids. Germline trimming cut 3 bases from V and 6 bases from J; bases unmatched to any gene: 6. Germline values: CDR1 SGHDT, CDR2 YYEEEE. Here the CDR3 reads CASSSGTNGEQYF. CDR3 DNA sequence: TGTGCCAGCAGCTCCGGGACTAACGGCGAGCAGTACTTC.

A note on this clone: A junction end diverges from the germline sequence, so it may reflect a read error. The chain joins TRBV7-9 to TRBJ1-1, with D possibly being TRBD1 (6 bases). This CDR3 is built from 15 residues. Germline CDR1 reads SEHNR; CDR2 reads FQNEAQ (reference sequence). The CDR3: CSSSLVSGGHTEAFF. CDR3 nucleotide sequence: TGTTCCAGCAGCTTAGTGTCGGGGGGCCACACTGAAGCTTTCTTT.

The gene calls are TRBV7-8 and TRBJ2-6; the D gene is possibly TRBD1 (6 bases). The CDR3 sequence is 17 residues long. CDR1 SGHVS and CDR2 FQNEAQ come from the germline V gene. Trimming removed 1 base from V and 2 bases from J, with 12 bases in between. The CDR3 sequence: CASSLGRGGAGANVLTF. CDR3 nucleotide sequence: TGTGCCAGCAGCTTAGGCCGAGGGGGAGCTGGGGCCAACGTCCTGACTTTC.

The DNA for the CDR3 is TGTGCCAGCTCACCACCCGGGTGGGATGAGCAGTTCTTC. This translates into CASSPPGWDEQFF. This rearrangement joins TRBV18 to TRBJ2-1; D is undetermined. There are 13 residues in the CDR3. Germline CDR1 and CDR2: KGHSH and LQKENI. Trimming shortened V by 0 bases and J by 8 bases, and 8 bases separated the two germline ends.

Only a few counts were recorded for this clone. This chain connects TRBV29-1 to TRBJ1-1; no definite D call. Trimming took off 4 bases at V and 3 bases at J, with 18 bases between the two ends. The CDR3 totals 15 residues. Germline-derived CDR1 and CDR2 are SQVTM and ANQGSEA. The CDR3 protein is CSVGSVSGGHTEAFF. DNA of the CDR3: TGCAGCGTTGGATCGGTCAGCGGCGGGCACACTGAAGCTTTCTTT. Filled out from reference TRBV29-1 and TRBJ1-1, the complete variable domain reads SAVISQKPSRDICQRGTSLTIQCQVDSQVTMMFWYRQQPGQSLTLIATANQGSEATYESGFVIDKFPISRPNLTFSTLTVSNMSPEDSSIYLCSVGSVSGGHTEAFFGQGTRLTVV.

V gene TRBV27 combines with J gene TRBJ1-6; 8 bases align to TRBD1. This CDR3 has 13 residues. Trimming cost V 5 bases and J 14 bases; bases outside gene matches: 8. Germline-derived CDR1 and CDR2 are MNHEY and SMNVEV (reference sequence). Here the CDR3 reads CASSPDRARSLHF. The CDR3 DNA follows: TGTGCCAGCAGTCCGGACAGGGCTCGATCCCTCCACTTT.

The gene calls are TRBV4-1 and TRBJ1-4; 10 bases align to TRBD1. From germline, CDR1 is MGHRA and CDR2 YSYEKL. Unmatched junction bases numbered 13, after V lost 4 bases and J lost 5 bases. This CDR3 is built from 18 residues. The CDR3: CASSPRPGQGLANEKLFF. DNA of the CDR3: TGCGCCAGCAGCCCGCGACCGGGACAGGGGTTAGCGAATGAAAAACTGTTTTTT.

V gene TRBV9 combines with J gene TRBJ2-4; possibly TRBD1 for D (7 bases). CDR3 length equals 15 residues. Trimming took 3 bases from V and 2 from J, leaving 12 bases between them. CDR1 SGDLS and CDR2 YYNGEE come from the germline V gene. This chain's CDR3 is CASSAGGGSKNIQYF. The DNA of the CDR3 is TGTGCCAGCAGCGCTGGAGGGGGCTCCAAAAACATTCAGTACTTC.

J is TRBJ1-1 and V is TRBV7-9, with TRBD1 identical over 8 bases. The CDR3 extends over 14 amino acids. Per the germline V gene, CDR1 is SEHNR and CDR2 is FQNEAQ (reference sequence). V lost 3 bases to trimming and J lost 2 bases; unmatched junction nucleotides: 2. CDR3 in amino acids: CASSFTGGNTEAFF. CDR3 bases: TGTGCCAGCAGCTTCACAGGGGGAAACACTGAAGCTTTCTTT.